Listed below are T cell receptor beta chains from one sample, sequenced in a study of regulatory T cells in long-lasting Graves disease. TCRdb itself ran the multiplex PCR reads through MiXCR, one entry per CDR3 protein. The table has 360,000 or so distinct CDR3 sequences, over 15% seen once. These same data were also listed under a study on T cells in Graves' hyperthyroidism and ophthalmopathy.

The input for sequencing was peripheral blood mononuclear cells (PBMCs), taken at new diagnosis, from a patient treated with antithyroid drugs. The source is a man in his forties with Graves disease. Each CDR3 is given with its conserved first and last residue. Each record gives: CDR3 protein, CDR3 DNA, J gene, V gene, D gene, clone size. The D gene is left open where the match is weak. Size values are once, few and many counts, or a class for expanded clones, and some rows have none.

CDR3aa: CASSKDPVGQPQHF
CDR3nt: TGTGCCAGCAGCAAGGACCCAGTGGGTCAGCCCCAGCATTTT
j_gene: TRBJ1-5
v_gene: TRBV5-4
d_gene: NA
abundance: few

CDR3aa: CASSQGPGNYGYTF
CDR3nt: TGTGCCAGCAGCCAGGGCCCGGGGAACTATGGCTACACCTTC
j_gene: TRBJ1-2
v_gene: TRBV28
d_gene: NA
abundance: few

CDR3aa: CASSLAGGPDGTQYF
CDR3nt: TGTGCCAGCAGCTTAGCGGGGGGCCCCGATGGGACCCAGTACTTC
j_gene: TRBJ2-5
v_gene: TRBV7-8
d_gene: NA
abundance: many

CDR3aa: CASSVDSRAQYF
CDR3nt: TGTGCCAGCAGCGTCGACAGCCGGGCGCAGTATTTT
j_gene: TRBJ2-3
v_gene: TRBV9
d_gene: NA
abundance: NA

CDR3aa: CASSDPTGTSGGRDPYEQYF
CDR3nt: TGTGCCAGCAGTGACCCGACCGGGACTAGCGGGGGGCGCGATCCCTACGAGCAGTACTTC
j_gene: TRBJ2-7
v_gene: TRBV6-2/TRBV6-3
d_gene: TRBD2
abundance: NA

CDR3aa: CASSLDSSQGRNSPLHF
CDR3nt: TGCGCCAGCAGCTTGGATTCCTCGCAGGGACGGAATTCACCCCTCCACTTT
j_gene: TRBJ1-6
v_gene: TRBV5-1
d_gene: NA
abundance: NA

CDR3aa: CASSLKGLGDEQYF
CDR3nt: TGTGCCAGCTCACTAAAGGGGTTAGGCGACGAGCAGTACTTC
j_gene: TRBJ2-7
v_gene: TRBV18
d_gene: NA
abundance: once

CDR3aa: CASSLPLRGEKLFF
CDR3nt: TGTGCCAGCAGTTTACCTCTTCGAGGGGAAAAACTGTTTTTT
j_gene: TRBJ1-4
v_gene: TRBV28
d_gene: NA
abundance: many

CDR3aa: CASSLYSAVEQETQYF
CDR3nt: TGTGCCAGCAGCTTATATTCCGCCGTGGAGCAGGAGACCCAGTACTTC
j_gene: TRBJ2-5
v_gene: TRBV7-9
d_gene: NA
abundance: many

CDR3aa: CSATRTTGPNEQFF
CDR3nt: TGCAGTGCTACCCGGACTACTGGGCCCAATGAGCAGTTCTTC
j_gene: TRBJ2-1
v_gene: TRBV20-1
d_gene: NA
abundance: many

CDR3aa: CASSPWTSGAIQYF
CDR3nt: TGTGCCAGCAGCCCATGGACTAGCGGCGCCATTCAGTACTTC
j_gene: TRBJ2-4
v_gene: TRBV7-9
d_gene: TRBD2
abundance: few

CDR3aa: CASSVGASNTGELFF
CDR3nt: TGTGCCAGCAGCGTAGGGGCTAGCAACACCGGGGAGCTGTTTTTT
j_gene: TRBJ2-2
v_gene: TRBV9
d_gene: NA
abundance: NA

CDR3aa: CASKRGYNEQFF
CDR3nt: TGTGCCAGCAAGAGGGGTTACAATGAGCAGTTCTTC
j_gene: TRBJ2-1
v_gene: TRBV2
d_gene: NA
abundance: many

CDR3aa: CASRGSYEQYF
CDR3nt: TGCGCCAGCAGGGGCAGCTACGAGCAGTACTTC
j_gene: TRBJ2-7
v_gene: TRBV5-1
d_gene: NA
abundance: many

CDR3aa: CASSPRDRGEETQYF
CDR3nt: TGTGCCAGCAGCCCCAGGGACAGGGGGGAAGAGACCCAGTACTTC
j_gene: TRBJ2-5
v_gene: TRBV3-1
d_gene: TRBD1
abundance: many

CDR3aa: CASSLLRARTGELFF
CDR3nt: TGTGCCAGCAGTTTGCTTAGGGCGAGGACCGGGGAGCTGTTTTTT
j_gene: TRBJ2-2
v_gene: TRBV28
d_gene: NA
abundance: NA

CDR3aa: CATSRAGRRGTDTQYF
CDR3nt: TGTGCCACCAGCAGAGCGGGTAGGAGGGGCACAGATACGCAGTATTTT
j_gene: TRBJ2-3
v_gene: TRBV15
d_gene: NA
abundance: many

CDR3aa: CASSPTTSGGANNEQFF
CDR3nt: TGTGCCAGCTCACCAACTACTAGCGGGGGGGCCAACAATGAGCAGTTCTTC
j_gene: TRBJ2-1
v_gene: TRBV18
d_gene: TRBD2
abundance: many